This record looks at one T cell receptor (beta chain) sequence and its context. Trimming pared 4 bases from V and 4 bases from J, leaving 21 bases between. Per the germline V gene, CDR1 is SGHAT and CDR2 is FQNNGV. The CDR3 runs 17 residues. TCR beta chains were sequenced at survey level with immunoSEQ. The assay was immunoSEQ multiplex PCR, and TCRdb's table has in-frame clones only and misses some. The profile covers nearly 70,000 clones, with just under 95% appearing a single time and roughly 4% taken by the ten largest. The source of this sequence is a man between 40 and 49 years old with rheumatoid arthritis. This chain connects TRBV11-2 to TRBJ2-3; D may be TRBD1 or TRBD2 (6 bases each). Sequencing input: PBMCs. DNA for the CDR3: TGTGCCAGCAGCTCACTCAGGGGCGGGACCCTAGCAGATACGCAGTATTTT. Translated: CASSSLRGGTLADTQYF.